The 31 T cell receptor beta chains given below trace back to one sample, sequenced in a study of regulatory T cells in long-lasting Graves disease. The time point denotes: persistent/refractory GD, antithyroid drugs over 5 years with positive TRAb. Construction of the TCR library relied on RNA isolated from PBMCs. Building the TCR beta libraries relied on iRepertoire HTBI primers, and CDR3 regions underwent Arm-PCR. Each CDR3 protein is one row after TCRdb ran MiXCR on the multiplex PCR reads. The sample carries roughly 400,000 distinct CDR3 sequences, around 21% recorded once. The sequences come from peripheral blood mononuclear cells (PBMCs), collected when the disease was refractory, from a patient treated with antithyroid drugs. These receptors all come from a female donor with Graves disease.

The V gene is TRBV6-2 or TRBV6-3, the J gene TRBJ2-7; TRBD2 matches 8 bases. V lost 7 bases and J lost 3; bases outside the gene matches: 8. The germline V gene has CDR1 MNHEY and CDR2 SVGEGT. The CDR3 consists of 14 residues. The CDR3 loop is CASTEPTSGYEQYF. The DNA for the CDR3 is TGTGCCAGCACCGAACCTACTAGCGGCTACGAGCAGTACTTC.

There are many counts of this clonotype. V usage is TRBV2 and J usage is TRBJ1-2, with TRBD1 as a possible D gene (5 bases). Trimming removed 7 bases from V and 0 bases from J, with 18 bases in between. Germline assignment: CDR1 SNHLY and CDR2 FYNNEI. The CDR3 consists of 16 residues. The chain's CDR3 is CASTPNIQGTNYGYTF. The CDR3 nucleotides read TGTGCCAGCACACCCAATATTCAGGGAACTAACTATGGCTACACCTTC.

The chain combines TRBV30 with TRBJ2-6; D not resolved. Trimming left V 8 bases short and J 1 base short, with 9 bases between. The germline V gene has CDR1 GTSNPN and CDR2 SVGIG (reference sequence). This CDR3 has 13 residues. CDR3 bases: TGTGCCGTGACACTTTCTGGGGCCAACGTCCTGACTTTC. Translated, it gives CAVTLSGANVLTF. The variable domain in full, with the rest retrieved from reference TRBV30 and TRBJ2-6, is SQTIHQWPATLVQPVGSPLSLECTVEGTSNPNLYWYRQAAGRGLQLLFYSVGIGQISSEVPQNLSASRPQDRQFILSSKKLLLSDSGFYLCAVTLSGANVLTFGAGSRLTVL.

This clonotype was seen ten or more times. The chain links TRBV27 to TRBJ1-2; unclear D gene. The germline gives CDR1 MNHEY, CDR2 SMNVEV (reference sequence). The CDR3 is made up of 13 amino acids. Trimming cost V 8 bases and J 2 bases, with 12 bases left between them. For the CDR3, the DNA is TGTGCCAGCCGGCCAAGGCTAAACTATGGCTACACCTTC. Its protein product is CASRPRLNYGYTF.

This clonotype occurred a few times. The chain employs TRBV20-1 and TRBJ2-1; 13 nucleotides align to TRBD2. This CDR3 is 14 amino acids long. Trimming took 4 bases from V and 10 from J; bases not matched to a gene: 7. From germline, CDR1 is DFQATT and CDR2 SNEGSKA (reference sequence). This chain's CDR3 is CSATGLAGRGEQFF. The CDR3 region has the DNA TGCAGTGCTACGGGACTAGCGGGAAGAGGGGAGCAGTTCTTC.

This clonotype was picked up many times. V usage is TRBV7-9 and J usage is TRBJ1-2; D unresolved. This CDR3 spans 14 amino acids. The germline gives CDR1 SEHNR, CDR2 FQNEAQ (reference sequence). Deletions cut 4 bases from V and 4 bases from J, with 13 bases between. CDR3 in amino acids: CASSSLEDLYGYTF. In DNA, the CDR3 is TGTGCCAGCAGCTCGCTCGAGGACCTCTATGGCTACACCTTC.

The chain combines TRBV19 with TRBJ1-1; 8 positions agree with TRBD1. Germline CDR1 LNHDA, CDR2 SQIVND (reference sequence). The CDR3 has 14 amino acids. J gave up 0 bases and V 6 bases, and 3 bases lay outside the gene matches. The CDR3 reads CASRWTGMNTEAFF. CDR3 bases: TGTGCCAGTAGATGGACAGGGATGAACACTGAAGCTTTCTTT.

This clonotype was recorded at least ten times. At one end, the junction sequence differs from germline, possibly due to a read error. The chain couples TRBV7-8 to TRBJ2-7; 8 bases line up with TRBD1. The CDR3 consists of 14 residues. Germline values: CDR1 SGHVS, CDR2 FQNEAQ. The CDR3 DNA sequence: TGTGCCAGCAGCTTACAAGGACAGGGCTACGAGCAGTACTTT. Protein product: CASSLQGQGYEQYF.

This clonotype was recorded many times. The V gene is TRBV28, the J gene TRBJ2-5; 8 bases are shared with TRBD1. After removal of 10 bases from V and 4 bases from J, the junction contained 11 bases not matched to a gene. The CDR3 runs to 14 residues. CDR1 is MDHEN, CDR2 SYDVKM, per germline. CDR3 residues: CATGQGPPRETQYF. Written as DNA, the CDR3 is TGTGCCACCGGACAGGGCCCCCCTAGAGAGACCCAGTACTTC.

Notes on this clonotype: A read error is possible here, since a much larger clone lies one base away. The rearrangement uses TRBV6-2 or TRBV6-3 and TRBJ1-2, with a tentative D call TRBD1 (5 bases). This CDR3 region has 13 residues. The V gene's germline CDR1 is MNHEY and CDR2 SVGEGT. The DNA for the CDR3 is TGTGCCAGCAGAGTTGAGGGGCGCGGTGGCTGCACCTTC. It translates to CASRVEGRGGCTF.

There are many counts of this clonotype. The CDR3 loop is CASSFSGLQETQYF. The DNA of the CDR3 is TGTGCCAGCAGTTTCTCGGGGCTCCAAGAGACCCAGTACTTC. The rearrangement joins TRBV28 to TRBJ2-5; D is perhaps TRBD1 or TRBD2 (5 bases each). V lost 3 bases to trimming and J lost 1 base, with 9 bases between them. The CDR3 runs 14 residues. From germline, CDR1 is MDHEN and CDR2 SYDVKM.

This clonotype was recorded at least ten times. The chain carries TRBV27 and TRBJ2-7; D call uncertain. This CDR3 is 14 amino acids long. Trimming stripped 1 base from V and 0 bases from J, with 7 bases between. Germline CDR1 is MNHEY and CDR2 is SMNVEV (reference sequence). The CDR3 bases are TGTGCCAGCAGTTTATTACAGAGCTCCTACGAGCAGTACTTC. It translates to CASSLLQSSYEQYF.

This clonotype was counted many times. The J gene is TRBJ1-1, the V gene TRBV7-8, with D possibly matching TRBD1 (5 bases). Trimming shortened V by 6 bases and J by 3 bases, and 11 bases separated the two germline ends. The CDR3 is made up of 13 amino acids. Germline CDR1 SGHVS, CDR2 FQNEAQ. The CDR3 loop reads CASSLGTHTEAFF. CDR3 DNA: TGTGCCAGCAGTTTGGGGACCCACACTGAAGCTTTCTTT.

The chain has TRBV20-1 and TRBJ1-1, with a weak D call TRBD1 (6 bases). Per the germline V gene, CDR1 is DFQATT and CDR2 is SNEGSKA (reference sequence). The V gene lost 3 bases and the J gene lost 7 bases, with 21 bases spanning the gap. This CDR3 contains 15 residues. CDR3 in DNA: TGCAGTGCTAGGGGAGATACAGGGATAGCGGTTGAAGCTTTCTTT. It codes for CSARGDTGIAVEAFF.

J is TRBJ1-2 and V is TRBV19; D gene uncertain. Trimming cost V 5 bases and J 6 bases, with 13 bases left between them. Germline values: CDR1 LNHDA, CDR2 SQIVND (reference sequence). The CDR3 has 13 amino acids. The CDR3 reads CASSERLGNGYTF. CDR3 nucleotides: TGTGCCAGTAGTGAGAGGCTGGGTAATGGCTACACCTTC. Looking up the rest from reference TRBV19 and TRBJ1-2 gives the full variable domain: DGGITQSPKYLFRKEGQNVTLSCEQNLNHDAMYWYRQDPGQGLRLIYYSQIVNDFQKGDIAEGYSVSREKKESFPLTVTSAQKNPTAFYLCASSERLGNGYTFGSGTRLTVV.

Here the CDR3 reads CASRTGFSGANVLTF. DNA for the CDR3: TGTGCCAGCAGGACAGGCTTCTCTGGGGCCAACGTCCTGACTTTC. This chain links TRBV2 with TRBJ2-6; possible D gene TRBD1, 6 bases. There are 15 residues in the CDR3. Germline assignment: CDR1 SNHLY and CDR2 FYNNEI. Trimming shortened V by 6 bases and J by 0 bases, and 9 bases separated the two germline ends.

This clonotype was found a few times. V and J are TRBV29-1 and TRBJ2-6; TRBD2 is a possible D gene (7 bases). Germline CDR1 and CDR2: SQVTM and ANQGSEA. This CDR3 region has 15 residues. V was cut by 6 bases and J by 2 bases, with 14 bases left in between. The CDR3 loop is CSVSGGAPGANVLTF. The CDR3 coding sequence is TGCAGCGTCTCGGGGGGCGCCCCTGGGGCCAACGTCCTGACTTTC.

CDR3 protein: CASSSGLAGGSYEQYF. The CDR3 nucleotides are TGCGCCAGCAGTAGTGGACTAGCGGGAGGGTCCTACGAGCAGTACTTC. The chain is built from TRBV10-2 and TRBJ2-7, with 15 positions matching TRBD2. The CDR3 is 16 amino acids. Germline V CDR1 and CDR2: WSHSY, SAAADI. Trimming at V came to 5 bases and at J to 1 base, leaving 3 bases not matched to a gene.

In this sample, this clonotype turned up a few times. The CDR3 coding sequence is TGCGCCACCCTGAAGGGTCTTACCATGAACACTGAAGCTTTCTTT. Translating gives CATLKGLTMNTEAFF. V usage is TRBV10-2 and J usage is TRBJ1-1; D remains unclear. The V and J ends lost 10 bases and 0 bases respectively, with 18 bases between them. The CDR3 sequence is 15 residues long. CDR1 is WSHSY, CDR2 SAAADI, per germline.

The chain is built from TRBV6-6 and TRBJ2-7, with TRBD2 matching over 11 bases. The CDR3 has 16 residues. Per the germline V gene, CDR1 is MNHNY and CDR2 is SVGAGI (reference sequence). The J segment lost 5 bases and the V segment lost 0 bases, leaving 6 bases of the junction unmatched. CDR3 amino acids: CASSYSTRLAGHEQYF. The CDR3 DNA reads as TGTGCCAGCAGTTACTCGACCCGACTAGCGGGACACGAGCAGTACTTC.

In the case of this clonotype: Since a much larger clone is just one base distant, this may be a read error. The chain employs TRBV2 and TRBJ1-1, with TRBD1 matching 11 bases. Germline V gene data show CDR1 as SNHLY and CDR2 as FYNNEI. The length of the CDR3 is 15 residues. The CDR3 coding sequence is TGTGCCAGCAGTGCCGGGGGACAGGGGGACACTGAAGCTTTGTTT. It specifies CASSAGGQGDTEALF.

This clonotype was seen a few times. J is TRBJ2-7 and V is TRBV7-2; D is ambiguous. Between the trimmed V and J ends, which lost 3 bases and 2 bases, there was a span of 17 bases. Germline CDR1 is SGHTA and CDR2 is FQGNSA. There are 16 residues in the CDR3. The chain's CDR3 is CASSFVFFGETYEQYF. The DNA of the CDR3 is TGTGCCAGCAGCTTCGTCTTCTTTGGTGAGACCTACGAGCAGTACTTC.

This clonotype was detected many times. This chain uses TRBV28 with TRBJ2-5; 9 bases are a match to TRBD1. Germline CDR1 reads MDHEN; CDR2 reads SYDVKM. J gave up 7 bases and V 5 bases, and 8 bases lay outside the gene matches. CDR3 length: 14 amino acids. The CDR3 DNA reads as TGTGCCAGCAGTACACAGGGGGCTTGGGGGACCCAGTACTTC. Protein sequence: CASSTQGAWGTQYF.

This clonotype was recorded at least ten times. The gene calls are TRBV27 and TRBJ1-4; D unclear. V lost 6 bases, J lost 3 bases, and 14 bases lay in between. This CDR3 comprises 15 residues. Germline V gene data show CDR1 as MNHEY and CDR2 as SMNVEV (reference sequence). This CDR3 reads CASRPGTTANEKLFF. CDR3 DNA: TGTGCCAGCAGACCCGGAACCACAGCTAATGAAAAACTGTTTTTT.

Turning to this clonotype: This could be a read error, since a much larger clone is one nucleotide away. The rearrangement uses TRBV18 and TRBJ1-4; D is unresolved. Per the germline V gene, CDR1 is KGHSH and CDR2 is LQKENI. The CDR3 runs 12 residues. For the CDR3, the DNA is TGTGCCAGCTCACCCGGGAATGAAGAACTGTTTTTT. Translation: CASSPGNEELFF.

In its sample, this clonotype was seen a few times. The rearrangement links TRBV5-6 to TRBJ2-5; tentative D call: TRBD2 (6 bases). Germline values: CDR1 SGHDT, CDR2 YYEEEE. This CDR3 region has 14 residues. Trimming shortened V by 0 bases and J by 4 bases, and 10 bases separated the two germline ends. The DNA for the CDR3 is TGTGCCAGCAGCTTGGGCGGGACTGGAGAGACCCAGTACTTC. Translated, it gives CASSLGGTGETQYF.

Here the CDR3 DNA reads TGTGCCAGTAGTCCGAGGACCTCTCCTAGCTTACGTGAAAAACTGTTTTTT. Protein: CASSPRTSPSLREKLFF. The J gene is TRBJ1-4, the V gene TRBV19; D is unclear. Germline CDR1 LNHDA, CDR2 SQIVND (reference sequence). V was shortened by 5 bases and J by 7 bases, with 23 bases between the two germline ends. The CDR3 sequence is 17 residues long. The full variable domain, in which reference TRBV19 and TRBJ1-4 provide the parts outside the CDR3, is DGGITQSPKYLFRKEGQNVTLSCEQNLNHDAMYWYRQDPGQGLRLIYYSQIVNDFQKGDIAEGYSVSREKKESFPLTVTSAQKNPTAFYLCASSPRTSPSLREKLFFGSGTQLSVL.

V usage is TRBV15 and J usage is TRBJ2-5; no definite D call. V was clipped by 0 bases and J by 5 bases, with 7 bases between them. Germline V gene sequence: CDR1 LNHNV, CDR2 YYDKDF (reference sequence). The CDR3 contains 13 residues. The chain's CDR3 is CATSRDGAETQYF. The CDR3 DNA reads as TGTGCCACCAGCAGAGATGGTGCGGAGACCCAGTACTTC.

This chain links TRBV10-3 with TRBJ2-1; D unclear. V shed 6 bases and J shed 5 bases, with 8 bases lying between them. CDR1 and CDR2 from the germline V gene are ENHRY and SYGVKD. The CDR3 is 12 residues long. DNA for the CDR3: TGTGCCATCAGATCACAAGACAATGAGCAGTTCTTC. This translates into CAIRSQDNEQFF.

The table lists this clonotype with many counts. The rearrangement joins TRBV6-1 to TRBJ2-2; D perhaps matches TRBD2 (5 bases). This CDR3 has 13 amino acids. Trimming pared 3 bases from V and 6 bases from J, leaving 8 bases between. CDR1 and CDR2 from the germline V gene are MNHNS and SASEGT. CDR3 sequence reads: CASSDGDAGELFF. The CDR3 coding sequence is TGTGCCAGCAGTGACGGGGATGCCGGGGAGCTGTTTTTT.

In this sample, this clonotype turned up a few times. The genes are TRBV7-9 and TRBJ2-7; 12 nucleotides line up with TRBD2. The CDR3 sequence is 15 residues long. Germline CDR1 SEHNR, CDR2 FQNEAQ (reference sequence). V shed 5 bases, J shed 0 bases, and the junction held 2 bases outside the gene matches. CDR3 sequence reads: CASSRLAGDSYEQYF. CDR3 nucleotide sequence: TGTGCCAGCAGCCGACTAGCGGGAGACTCCTACGAGCAGTACTTC.